This T cell receptor beta chain was identified during a study of shared clonotypes between healthy human individuals. Germline V gene sequence: CDR1 MGHRA, CDR2 YSYEKL. This CDR3 has 17 amino acids. V lost 3 bases, J lost 7 bases, and 13 bases stayed unmatched. The assay was immunoSEQ multiplex PCR, and TCRdb's table has in-frame clones only and misses some. This sample has approximately 640,000 clones, with 72% found just once. The chain combines TRBV4-1 with TRBJ2-1; 9 bases match TRBD2. The sequencing input was memory CD4+ T cells sorted from blood. Subset indicated: CD45RA-negative fraction. The receptor was isolated from a woman aged 25 to 39 in good health. CDR3: CASSQRMVAGVWNEQFF. The CDR3 nucleotides are TGCGCCAGCAGCCAGCGGATGGTAGCGGGAGTTTGGAATGAGCAGTTCTTC.